The 18 T cell receptor beta chains below were found in one sample sequenced in a study of blood T cell repertoires in COVID-19. The table came from immunoSEQ multiplex PCR; TCRdb's copy has only in-frame clones and leaves some out. The data contain a few hundred thousand clones, 90% of them singletons. The source material was peripheral blood. Source of these receptors: a woman aged 55-69 years with COVID-19, enrolled during active disease.

The CDR3 is CSASLGAKGEKLFF. The CDR3 bases are TGCAGTGCTAGTTTGGGGGCTAAGGGTGAAAAACTGTTTTTT. The chain employs TRBV20-1 and TRBJ1-4; perhaps TRBD1 as D (6 bases). CDR1 is DFQATT and CDR2 is SNEGSKA in the germline V gene (reference sequence). The V end lost 3 bases, the J end lost 7 bases, and 15 bases lay between the germline ends. This CDR3 has 14 amino acids.

V gene TRBV11-3 combines with J gene TRBJ1-1, with 11 bases aligning to TRBD1. Germline V gene sequence: CDR1 SGHNT, CDR2 YENEEA. This CDR3 region has 16 residues. Trimming cost V 5 bases and J 5 bases; bases outside gene matches: 10. The CDR3: CASSRGQGAGRTEAFF. CDR3 sequence (DNA): TGTGCCAGCAGCCGCGGACAGGGGGCAGGTCGGACTGAAGCTTTCTTT.

This chain connects TRBV9 to TRBJ2-2; TRBD2 aligns across 9 bases. From germline, CDR1 is SGDLS and CDR2 YYNGEE. The CDR3 spans 18 residues. V lost 3 bases, J lost 6 bases, and 15 bases stayed unmatched. The CDR3 reads CASSGPRGGGGAPGELFF. The CDR3 DNA reads as TGTGCCAGCAGCGGACCCCGGGGTGGCGGGGGGGCCCCCGGGGAGCTGTTTTTT.

The rearrangement joins TRBV7-9 to TRBJ2-1; TRBD1 is a possible D gene (6 bases). Germline V gene sequence: CDR1 SEHNR, CDR2 FQNEAQ (reference sequence). Trimming removed 4 bases at V and 3 bases at J, with 16 bases between. CDR3 length equals 16 residues. The CDR3 DNA follows: TGTGCCAGCAGCTCATCCCCCGGGACAAACTACAATGAGCAGTTCTTC. Its translation is CASSSSPGTNYNEQFF.

A single count supports this clone. The chain is built from TRBV19 and TRBJ1-1; D is undetermined. The CDR3 is made up of 13 amino acids. The ends were cut back, 4 bases at V and 1 base at J, with 7 bases in the middle. Germline lookup yields CDR1 LNHDA and CDR2 SQIVND (reference sequence). As DNA, the CDR3 is TGTGCCAGTAGTAGGTCGGGGAACACTGAAGCTTTCTTT. This codes for CASSRSGNTEAFF. Full variable domain (missing parts from reference TRBV19 and TRBJ1-1): DGGITQSPKYLFRKEGQNVTLSCEQNLNHDAMYWYRQDPGQGLRLIYYSQIVNDFQKGDIAEGYSVSREKKESFPLTVTSAQKNPTAFYLCASSRSGNTEAFFGQGTRLTVV.

The genes are TRBV5-1 and TRBJ2-7; the D gene is possibly TRBD2 (6 bases). The length of the CDR3 is 13 residues. Germline V gene sequence: CDR1 SGHRS, CDR2 YFSETQ. The V and J ends lost 1 base and 3 bases respectively, with 8 bases between them. As DNA, the CDR3 is TGCGCCAGCAGCTTGCGGGGGATCTACGAGCAGTACTTC. Translated: CASSLRGIYEQYF.

V usage is TRBV5-1 and J usage is TRBJ1-5; 9 nucleotides align to TRBD1. Trimming cost V 5 bases and J 5 bases; bases outside gene matches: 11. This CDR3 is built from 16 residues. Germline CDR1 and CDR2: SGHRS and YFSETQ. This chain's CDR3 is CASSPGGTGIDQPQHF. As DNA, the CDR3 is TGCGCCAGCAGTCCAGGCGGGACAGGGATCGATCAGCCCCAGCATTTT.

J is TRBJ1-4 and V is TRBV5-1; 8 bases map to TRBD1. CDR3 length equals 16 residues. Losses at the gene ends were 0 bases for V and 2 bases for J; bases not matched to a gene: 3. Germline V gene lookup returns CDR1 SGHRS and CDR2 YFSETQ. The CDR3 DNA reads TGCGCCAGCAGCTTGGCTGGACAGGGCACTAATGAAAAACTGTTTTTT. Protein product: CASSLAGQGTNEKLFF.

The V call is TRBV4-2, the J call TRBJ2-1, with TRBD2 matching 13 bases. The CDR3 spans 15 residues. The trim removed 4 bases at V and 10 bases at J, leaving 7 bases unmatched. The germline V gene encodes CDR1 LGHNA and CDR2 YNFKEQ. The CDR3 here is CASSRLAGGPPEQFF. CDR3 DNA sequence: TGTGCCAGCAGCCGACTAGCGGGGGGTCCCCCCGAGCAGTTCTTC.

Here the CDR3 reads CASSPGQVDYGYTF. CDR3 bases: TGTGCCAGCAGCCCCGGACAGGTTGACTATGGCTACACCTTC. This chain uses TRBV5-6 with TRBJ1-2, with 7 bases that match TRBD1. Germline CDR1 SGHDT, CDR2 YYEEEE. With 4 bases clipped from V and 3 bases from J, the junction kept 6 bases outside the gene matches. The CDR3 runs 14 residues.

The rearrangement links TRBV7-9 to TRBJ2-7; unclear D gene. The germline gives CDR1 SEHNR, CDR2 FQNEAQ (reference sequence). V was trimmed by 1 base and J by 3 bases, leaving 4 bases between them. This CDR3 is 12 amino acids long. The CDR3 region is CASSLDNYEQYF. The CDR3 nucleotides are TGTGCCAGCAGCTTAGACAACTACGAGCAGTACTTC. Variable domain in full (rest from reference TRBV7-9 and TRBJ2-7): DTGVSQNPRHKITKRGQNVTFRCDPISEHNRLYWYRQTLGQGPEFLTYFQNEAQLEKSRLLSDRFSAERPKGSFSTLEIQRTEQGDSAMYLCASSLDNYEQYFGPGTRLTVT.

V is TRBV10-3 and J is TRBJ2-5; 9 bases match TRBD1. Germline loops: CDR1 ENHRY, CDR2 SYGVKD. The trim removed 6 bases at V and 3 bases at J, leaving 2 bases unmatched. The CDR3 totals 13 residues. The chain's CDR3 is CAISGTGKETQYF. As DNA, the CDR3 is TGTGCCATCAGCGGGACAGGGAAAGAGACCCAGTACTTC.

V usage is TRBV19 and J usage is TRBJ2-7, with 7 bases aligning to TRBD2. Germline V gene sequence: CDR1 LNHDA, CDR2 SQIVND (reference sequence). J lost 7 bases, V lost 5 bases, and 8 bases had no gene match. The CDR3 covers 13 residues. The CDR3: CASSPAGGGEQYF. DNA of the CDR3: TGTGCCAGTAGTCCGGCGGGCGGGGGTGAGCAGTACTTC. The full variable domain, its missing parts supplied by reference TRBV19 and TRBJ2-7, is DGGITQSPKYLFRKEGQNVTLSCEQNLNHDAMYWYRQDPGQGLRLIYYSQIVNDFQKGDIAEGYSVSREKKESFPLTVTSAQKNPTAFYLCASSPAGGGEQYFGPGTRLTVT.

CDR3 in amino acids: CATSRDTGSGNTIYF. The CDR3 nucleotides read TGTGCCACCAGCAGAGATACTGGTTCTGGAAACACCATATATTTT. The gene calls are TRBV15 and TRBJ1-3, with no clear D. The CDR3 sequence is 15 residues long. V was trimmed by 0 bases and J by 1 base, leaving 7 bases between them. Germline V gene data show CDR1 as LNHNV and CDR2 as YYDKDF (reference sequence). Using reference TRBV15 and TRBJ1-3 for the parts outside the CDR3, the full variable domain is DAMVIQNPRYQVTQFGKPVTLSCSQTLNHNVMYWYQQKSSQAPKLLFHYYDKDFNNEADTPDNFQSRRPNTSFCFLDIRSPGLGDTAMYLCATSRDTGSGNTIYFGEGSWLTVV.

The genes are TRBV7-6 and TRBJ1-2, with D unresolved. The germline CDR1 and CDR2 sequences are SGHVS and FNYEAQ. V was cut by 2 bases and J by 4 bases, with 17 bases left in between. CDR3 size: 16 residues. CDR3 sequence (DNA): TGTGCCAGCAGCTTAAATTCGCTGGGAGCGTCCTATGGCTACACCTTC. Its protein product is CASSLNSLGASYGYTF.

CDR3 coding DNA: TGCGCCAGCAGCCAAGTCGGTCCCCCGGGGGAGACCCAGTACTTC. It codes for CASSQVGPPGETQYF. The chain links TRBV4-1 to TRBJ2-5; weak D call: TRBD2 (5 bases). This CDR3 is 15 amino acids long. Germline V gives CDR1 MGHRA, CDR2 YSYEKL. Trimming stripped 1 base from V and 5 bases from J, with 14 bases between.

V is TRBV7-2 and J is TRBJ1-1; 9 bases align to TRBD1. V lost 1 base, J lost 5 bases, and 8 bases stayed unmatched. The germline CDR1 and CDR2 sequences are SGHTA and FQGNSA. The CDR3 has 16 amino acids. Here the CDR3 reads CASSLGGQGIGTEAFF. The CDR3 DNA reads as TGTGCCAGCAGCTTAGGGGGACAGGGTATTGGGACTGAAGCTTTCTTT.

The chain recombines TRBV5-1 with TRBJ1-4; D unresolved. CDR1 is SGHRS, CDR2 YFSETQ, per germline. CDR3 length: 15 amino acids. Trimming took 2 bases from V and 0 from J, leaving 8 bases between them. Here the CDR3 DNA reads TGCGCCAGCAGCTTAAGTGTAGCAACTAATGAAAAACTGTTTTTT. Its protein product is CASSLSVATNEKLFF.